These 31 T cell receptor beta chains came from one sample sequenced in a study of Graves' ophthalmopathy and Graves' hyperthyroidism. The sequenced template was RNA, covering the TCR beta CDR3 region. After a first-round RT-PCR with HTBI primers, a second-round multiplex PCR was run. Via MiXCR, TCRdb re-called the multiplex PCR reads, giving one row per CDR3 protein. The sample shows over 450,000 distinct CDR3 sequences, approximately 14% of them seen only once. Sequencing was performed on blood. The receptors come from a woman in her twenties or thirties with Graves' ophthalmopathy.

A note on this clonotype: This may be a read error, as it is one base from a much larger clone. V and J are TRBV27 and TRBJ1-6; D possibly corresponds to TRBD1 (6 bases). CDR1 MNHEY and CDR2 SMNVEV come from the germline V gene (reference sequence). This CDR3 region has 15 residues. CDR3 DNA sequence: TGTGCCAGCGGAGGGGGAAAGGGAGTGAATTCACACCTCCACTTT. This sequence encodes CASGGGKGVNSHLHF.

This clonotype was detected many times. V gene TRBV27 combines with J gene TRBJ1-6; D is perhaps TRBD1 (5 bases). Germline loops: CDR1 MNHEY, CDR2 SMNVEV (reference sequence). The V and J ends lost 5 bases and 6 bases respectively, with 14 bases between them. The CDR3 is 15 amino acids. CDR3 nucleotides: TGTGCCAGCAGTCAGGCGCAGGGAAGTAATTCACCCCTCCACTTT. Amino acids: CASSQAQGSNSPLHF.

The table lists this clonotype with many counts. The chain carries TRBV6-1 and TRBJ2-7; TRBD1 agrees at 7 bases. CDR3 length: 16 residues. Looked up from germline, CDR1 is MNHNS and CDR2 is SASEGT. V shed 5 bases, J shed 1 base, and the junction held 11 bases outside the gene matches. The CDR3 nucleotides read TGTGCCAGCAGTACCCACACAGGGGCGCGATCCTACGAGCAGTACTTC. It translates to CASSTHTGARSYEQYF.

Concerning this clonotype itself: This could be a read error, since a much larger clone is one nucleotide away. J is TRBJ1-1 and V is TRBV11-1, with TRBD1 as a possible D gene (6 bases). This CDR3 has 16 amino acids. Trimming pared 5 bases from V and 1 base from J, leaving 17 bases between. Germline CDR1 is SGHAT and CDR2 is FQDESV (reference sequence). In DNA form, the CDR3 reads TGTGCCAGCAGCCGCCGTGGTAGGGGGGGGAACACTGAAGCTTTCTTT. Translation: CASSRRGRGGNTEAFF.

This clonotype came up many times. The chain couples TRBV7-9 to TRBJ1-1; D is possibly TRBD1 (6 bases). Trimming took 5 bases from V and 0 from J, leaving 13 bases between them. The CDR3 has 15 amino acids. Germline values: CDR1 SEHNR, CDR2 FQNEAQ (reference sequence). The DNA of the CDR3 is TGTGCCAGCAGCCAGGGGACATTACTGAACACTGAAGCTTTCTTT. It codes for CASSQGTLLNTEAFF. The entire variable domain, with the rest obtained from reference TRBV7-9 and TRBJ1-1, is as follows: DTGVSQNPRHKITKRGQNVTFRCDPISEHNRLYWYRQTLGQGPEFLTYFQNEAQLEKSRLLSDRFSAERPKGSFSTLEIQRTEQGDSAMYLCASSQGTLLNTEAFFGQGTRLTVV.

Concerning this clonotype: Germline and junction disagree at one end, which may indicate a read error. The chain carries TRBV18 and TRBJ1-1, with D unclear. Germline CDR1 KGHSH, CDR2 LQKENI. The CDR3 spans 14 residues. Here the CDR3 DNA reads TGTTCCAGCTCTCGAACGGGTGCCGGCACTGAAGCTTTCTTT. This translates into CSSSRTGAGTEAFF.

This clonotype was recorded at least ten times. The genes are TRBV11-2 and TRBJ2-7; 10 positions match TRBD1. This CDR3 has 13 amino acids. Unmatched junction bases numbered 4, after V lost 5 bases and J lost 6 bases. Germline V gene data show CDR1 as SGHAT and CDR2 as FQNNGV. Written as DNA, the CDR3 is TGTGCCAGCAGCACGGGACAGGGGTTCGAGCAGTACTTC. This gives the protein CASSTGQGFEQYF.

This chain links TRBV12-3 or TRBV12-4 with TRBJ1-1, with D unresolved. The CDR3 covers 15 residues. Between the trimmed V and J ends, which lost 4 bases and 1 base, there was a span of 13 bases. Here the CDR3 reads CASSSMGGGNTEAFF. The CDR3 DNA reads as TGTGCCAGCAGTTCAATGGGTGGTGGGAACACTGAAGCTTTCTTT.

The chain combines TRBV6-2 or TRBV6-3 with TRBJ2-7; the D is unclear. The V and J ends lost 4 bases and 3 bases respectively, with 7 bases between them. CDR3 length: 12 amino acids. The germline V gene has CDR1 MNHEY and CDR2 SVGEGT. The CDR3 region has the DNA TGTGCCAGCAGTTCCCTCGACTACGAGCAGTACTTC. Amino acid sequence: CASSSLDYEQYF.

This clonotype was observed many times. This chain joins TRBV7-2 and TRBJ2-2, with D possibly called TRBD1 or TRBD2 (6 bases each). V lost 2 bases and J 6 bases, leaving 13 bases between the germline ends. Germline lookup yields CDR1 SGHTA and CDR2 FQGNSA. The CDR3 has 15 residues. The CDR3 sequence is CASSLWSRGAGELFF. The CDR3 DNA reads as TGTGCCAGCAGCTTATGGTCAAGGGGGGCCGGGGAGCTGTTTTTT.

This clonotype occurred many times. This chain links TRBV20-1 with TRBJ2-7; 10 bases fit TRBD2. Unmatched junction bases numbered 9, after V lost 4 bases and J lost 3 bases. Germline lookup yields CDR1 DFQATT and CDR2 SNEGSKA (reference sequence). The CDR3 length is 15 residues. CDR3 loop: CSATKRLAGVYEQYF. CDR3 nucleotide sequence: TGCAGTGCTACAAAACGACTAGCGGGCGTCTACGAGCAGTACTTC.

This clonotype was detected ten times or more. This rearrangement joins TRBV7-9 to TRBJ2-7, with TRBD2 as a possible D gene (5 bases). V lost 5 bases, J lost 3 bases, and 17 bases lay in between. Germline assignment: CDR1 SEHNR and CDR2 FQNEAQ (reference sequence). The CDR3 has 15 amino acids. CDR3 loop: CASSLAGGLSYEQYF. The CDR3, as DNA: TGTGCCAGCAGCCTCGCGGGTGGTTTGAGCTACGAGCAGTACTTC.

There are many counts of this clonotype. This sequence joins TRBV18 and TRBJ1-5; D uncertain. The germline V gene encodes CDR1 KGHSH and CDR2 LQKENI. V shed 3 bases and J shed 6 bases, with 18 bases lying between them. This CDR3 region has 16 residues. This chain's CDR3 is CASSPSGSRKSQPQHF. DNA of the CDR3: TGTGCCAGCTCACCTTCTGGCTCCCGCAAGTCTCAGCCCCAGCATTTT.

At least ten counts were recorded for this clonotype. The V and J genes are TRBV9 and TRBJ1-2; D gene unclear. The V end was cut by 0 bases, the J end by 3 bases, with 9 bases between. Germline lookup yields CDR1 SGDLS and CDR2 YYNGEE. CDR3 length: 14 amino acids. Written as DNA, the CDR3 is TGTGCCAGCAGCGTAGGTCCCATGGACTATGGCTACACCTTC. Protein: CASSVGPMDYGYTF.

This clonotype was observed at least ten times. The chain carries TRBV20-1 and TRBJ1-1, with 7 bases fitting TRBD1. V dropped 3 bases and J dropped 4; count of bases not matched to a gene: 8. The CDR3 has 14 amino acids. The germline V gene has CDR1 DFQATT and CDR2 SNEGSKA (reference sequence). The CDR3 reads CSARTGSRGTEAFF. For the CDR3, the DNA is TGCAGTGCTAGGACAGGGAGTCGGGGCACTGAAGCTTTCTTT.

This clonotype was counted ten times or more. CDR3 in amino acids: CASSFGGNYGGSPLHF. The CDR3 bases are TGTGCCAGCAGTTTCGGGGGTAACTACGGCGGGTCACCCCTCCACTTT. The chain has TRBV12-3 or TRBV12-4 and TRBJ1-6; a weak D match, TRBD1 (5 bases). V was trimmed by 3 bases and J by 10 bases, leaving 19 bases between them. The CDR3 sequence is 16 residues long.

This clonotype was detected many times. The CDR3 region has the DNA TGTGCCAGCAGTTTATCAATCAGGGGGACCCCCATGAACACTGAAGCTTTCTTT. Amino acid sequence: CASSLSIRGTPMNTEAFF. This sequence joins TRBV12-3 or TRBV12-4 and TRBJ1-1, with 7 bases fitting TRBD1. The CDR3 runs to 18 residues. The V segment lost 2 bases and the J segment 0 bases; nucleotides outside the gene matches: 12.

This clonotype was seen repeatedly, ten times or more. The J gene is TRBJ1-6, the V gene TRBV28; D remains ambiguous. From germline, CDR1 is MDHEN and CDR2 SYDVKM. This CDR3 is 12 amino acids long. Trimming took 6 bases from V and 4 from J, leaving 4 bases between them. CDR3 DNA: TGTGCCAGCAGGGAGTATAATTCACCCCTCCACTTT. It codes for CASREYNSPLHF.

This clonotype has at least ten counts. This CDR3 reads CATTSQGAKNIQYF. The DNA of the CDR3 is TGTGCCACCACTTCACAGGGGGCCAAAAACATTCAGTACTTC. This rearrangement joins TRBV10-3 to TRBJ2-4; 7 positions match TRBD1. J gave up 1 base and V 10 bases, and 7 bases lay outside the gene matches. CDR1 ENHRY and CDR2 SYGVKD come from the germline V gene. The CDR3 has 14 amino acids.

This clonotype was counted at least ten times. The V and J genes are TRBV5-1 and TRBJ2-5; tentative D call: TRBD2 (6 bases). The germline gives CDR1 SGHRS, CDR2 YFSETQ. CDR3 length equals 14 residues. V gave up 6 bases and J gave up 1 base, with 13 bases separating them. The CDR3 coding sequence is TGCGCCAGCAAAGGAGGGTCAGTCCAAGAGACCCAGTACTTC. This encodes CASKGGSVQETQYF.

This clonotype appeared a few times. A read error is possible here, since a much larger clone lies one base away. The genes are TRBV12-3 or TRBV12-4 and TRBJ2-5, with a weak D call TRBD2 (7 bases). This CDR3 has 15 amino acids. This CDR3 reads CVSSLEGGLGETQYF. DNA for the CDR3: TGTGTCAGCAGTTTGGAGGGGGGGCTAGGAGAGACCCAGTACTTC.

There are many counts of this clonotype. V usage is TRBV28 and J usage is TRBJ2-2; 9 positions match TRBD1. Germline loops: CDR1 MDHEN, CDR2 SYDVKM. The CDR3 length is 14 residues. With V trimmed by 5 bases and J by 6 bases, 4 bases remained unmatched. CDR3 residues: CASSTGGISGELFF. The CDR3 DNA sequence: TGTGCCAGCAGTACAGGGGGCATTTCCGGGGAGCTGTTTTTT.

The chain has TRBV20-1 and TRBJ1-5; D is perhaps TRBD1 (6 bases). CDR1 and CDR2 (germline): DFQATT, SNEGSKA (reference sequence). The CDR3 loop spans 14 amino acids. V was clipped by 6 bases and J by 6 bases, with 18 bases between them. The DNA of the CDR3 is TGCAGTGCAAGGACAGATCTTTTAGGTCAGCCCCAGCATTTT. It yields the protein CSARTDLLGQPQHF.

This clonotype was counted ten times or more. CDR3 nucleotides: TGTGCCAGCAGTGAAGCGCTGGCGAATTTGGTCGCCACCTACGAGCAGTACTTC. Residues: CASSEALANLVATYEQYF. The chain couples TRBV2 to TRBJ2-7; no reliable D call. This CDR3 region has 18 residues. The ends were cut back, 0 bases at V and 2 bases at J, with 20 bases in the middle. Germline-derived CDR1 and CDR2 are SNHLY and FYNNEI.

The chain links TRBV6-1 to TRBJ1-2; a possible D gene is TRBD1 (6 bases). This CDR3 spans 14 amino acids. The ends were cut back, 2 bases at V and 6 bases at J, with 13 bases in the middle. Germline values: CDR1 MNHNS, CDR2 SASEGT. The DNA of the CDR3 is TGTGCCAGCAGTGAACAGGGGCCGAGTGATGGCTACACCTTC. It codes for CASSEQGPSDGYTF.

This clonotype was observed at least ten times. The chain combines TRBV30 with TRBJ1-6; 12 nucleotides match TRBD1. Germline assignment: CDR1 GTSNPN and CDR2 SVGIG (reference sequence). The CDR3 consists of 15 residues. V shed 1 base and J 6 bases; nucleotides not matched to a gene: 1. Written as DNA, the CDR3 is TGTGCCTGGAGTGCGGGACAGGGGGCTAATTCACCCCTCCACTTT. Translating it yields CAWSAGQGANSPLHF.

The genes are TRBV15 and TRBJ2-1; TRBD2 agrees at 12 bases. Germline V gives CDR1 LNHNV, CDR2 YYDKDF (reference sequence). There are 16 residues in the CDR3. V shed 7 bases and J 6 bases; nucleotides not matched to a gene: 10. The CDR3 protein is CATNPLAGGVGNEQFF. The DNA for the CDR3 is TGTGCCACCAATCCCCTAGCGGGAGGGGTTGGCAATGAGCAGTTCTTC.

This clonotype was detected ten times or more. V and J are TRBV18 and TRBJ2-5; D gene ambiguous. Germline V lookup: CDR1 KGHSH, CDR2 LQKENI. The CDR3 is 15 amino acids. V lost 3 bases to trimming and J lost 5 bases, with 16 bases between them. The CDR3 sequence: CASSPQLLGPETQYF. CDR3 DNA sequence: TGTGCCAGCTCACCCCAGCTCTTGGGCCCGGAGACCCAGTACTTC.

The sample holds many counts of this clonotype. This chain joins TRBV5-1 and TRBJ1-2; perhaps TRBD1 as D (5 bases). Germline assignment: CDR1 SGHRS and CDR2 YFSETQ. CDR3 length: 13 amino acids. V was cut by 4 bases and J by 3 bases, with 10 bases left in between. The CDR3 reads CASSPDSYYGYTF. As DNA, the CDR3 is TGCGCCAGCAGCCCTGACAGTTACTATGGCTACACCTTC.

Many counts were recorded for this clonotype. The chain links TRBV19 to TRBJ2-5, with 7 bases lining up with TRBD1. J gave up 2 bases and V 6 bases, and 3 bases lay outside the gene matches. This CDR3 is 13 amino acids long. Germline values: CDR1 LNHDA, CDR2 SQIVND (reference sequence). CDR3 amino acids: CASRMTGQETQYF. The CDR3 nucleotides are TGTGCCAGTAGGATGACAGGGCAAGAGACCCAGTACTTC.

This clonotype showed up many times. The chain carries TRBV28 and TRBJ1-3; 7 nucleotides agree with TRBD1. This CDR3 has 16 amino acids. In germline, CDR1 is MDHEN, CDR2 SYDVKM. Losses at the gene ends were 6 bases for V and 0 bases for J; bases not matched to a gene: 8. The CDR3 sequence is CASRETGFGSGNTIYF. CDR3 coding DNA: TGTGCCAGCAGGGAGACAGGGTTTGGCTCTGGAAACACCATATATTTT.